These 6 T cell receptor beta chains were sequenced from one sample in a study of human T cells and chemical hapten exposure. Unfractionated whole blood yielded the extracted total RNA. In TCRdb, the 5' RACE reads were re-called with MiXCR into one record per CDR3 protein. The table has 95,000 to 120,000 distinct CDR3 sequences, approximately 20% seen once. The receptors were sampled from a human donor in good health.

As for this clonotype: A read error may account for a junction end that differs from germline. The chain couples TRBV7-7 to TRBJ2-2; D gene uncertain. Germline V gives CDR1 SSHAT, CDR2 FNYEAQ (reference sequence). The CDR3 length is 15 residues. The DNA for the CDR3 is TGTGCTAGCAGCCTATCCCCTAGGAGTGGCGGGGAGCTGTTTTTT. It encodes CASSLSPRSGGELFF.

The CDR3 bases are TGTGCCAGCAGCCAAGTGGCCAATGAGCAGTTCTTC. Its translation: CASSQVANEQFF. This chain joins TRBV14 and TRBJ2-1; D remains unclear. Trimming took 1 base from V and 6 from J, leaving 4 bases between them. Germline CDR1 SGHDN, CDR2 FVKESK. This CDR3 spans 12 amino acids.

This clonotype turned up a few times. The rearrangement joins TRBV11-2 to TRBJ2-1, with TRBD1 matching 9 bases. There are 16 residues in the CDR3. After removal of 3 bases from V and 4 bases from J, the junction contained 7 bases not matched to a gene. Germline-derived CDR1 and CDR2 are SGHAT and FQNNGV. The CDR3 spells CASSFRTGVVYNEQFF. The CDR3 DNA is TGTGCCAGCAGCTTCCGGACAGGGGTAGTGTACAATGAGCAGTTCTTC. The complete variable domain, with remaining parts taken from reference TRBV11-2 and TRBJ2-1, reads EAGVAQSPRYKIIEKRQSVAFWCNPISGHATLYWYQQILGQGPKLLIQFQNNGVVDDSQLPKDRFSAERLKGVDSTLKIQPAKLEDSAVYLCASSFRTGVVYNEQFFGPGTRLTVL.

The chain is built from TRBV3-1 and TRBJ2-3, with D perhaps matching TRBD2 (6 bases). The CDR3 consists of 14 residues. From germline, CDR1 is LGHDT and CDR2 YNNKEL (reference sequence). Trimming shortened V by 0 bases and J by 4 bases, and 8 bases separated the two germline ends. The CDR3 sequence is CASSQDWGADTQYF. Here the CDR3 DNA reads TGTGCCAGCAGCCAAGACTGGGGGGCAGATACGCAGTATTTT.

The chain has TRBV12-3 or TRBV12-4 and TRBJ2-1; D is uncertain. The V gene lost 3 bases and the J gene lost 7 bases, with 7 bases spanning the gap. The CDR3 extends over 12 amino acids. CDR3: CASSFVPNEQFF. The CDR3 DNA reads as TGTGCCAGCAGTTTCGTCCCTAATGAGCAGTTCTTC.

The rearrangement uses TRBV24-1 and TRBJ2-3, with D perhaps TRBD1 (6 bases). Germline V gene data show CDR1 as KGHDR and CDR2 as SFDVKD. The CDR3 loop spans 14 amino acids. V gave up 9 bases and J gave up 2 bases, with 14 bases separating them. The CDR3 spells CATAGDRITDTQYF. CDR3 DNA sequence: TGTGCCACCGCAGGGGATAGAATCACAGATACGCAGTATTTT.